This T cell receptor (beta chain) originates from a study of shared clonotypes between healthy human individuals. General study findings and limits: In having few donors, the study represented limited genetic and exposure-history diversity. How much donors shared clonotypes was expected to be affected by sequencing depth. The generation probabilities recorded for non-shared clonotypes fell below those of clonotypes shared by all four donors.

A word on this clone: Its antigen is not known.

The test was conducted at deep level. Using immunoSEQ multiplex PCR, the repertoire was profiled, and TCRdb retains in-frame clones only, with some absent. The sample includes approximately 1,000,000 clones, 78% of them seen just once. Sequenced: memory CD4+ T cells from PBMCs. Subset described: CD45RA-negative fraction. The clonotype was recovered from a young man in good health. Some clones in this sample may be carry-over from other donors' samples.

The CDR3 here is CASSQARTGGREETQYF. The CDR3 coding sequence is TGCGCCAGCAGCCAGGCCCGGACAGGCGGTAGGGAAGAGACCCAGTACTTC. This chain connects TRBV4-1 to TRBJ2-5; 7 bases line up with TRBD1. This CDR3 has 17 residues. Germline V gene lookup returns CDR1 MGHRA and CDR2 YSYEKL. V lost 3 bases, J lost 3 bases, and 13 bases stayed unmatched.